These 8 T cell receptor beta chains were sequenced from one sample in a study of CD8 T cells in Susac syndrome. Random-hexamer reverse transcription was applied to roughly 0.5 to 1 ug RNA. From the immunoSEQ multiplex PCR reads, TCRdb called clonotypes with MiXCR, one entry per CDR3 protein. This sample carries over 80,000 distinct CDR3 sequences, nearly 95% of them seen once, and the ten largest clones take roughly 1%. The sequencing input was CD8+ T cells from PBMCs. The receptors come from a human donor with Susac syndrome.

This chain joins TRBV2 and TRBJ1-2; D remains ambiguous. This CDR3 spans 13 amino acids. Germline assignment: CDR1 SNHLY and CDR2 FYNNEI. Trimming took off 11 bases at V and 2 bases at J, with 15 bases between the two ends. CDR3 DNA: TGTGCCGGCTCGACGTGGGTCAACTATGGCTACACCTTC. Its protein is CAGSTWVNYGYTF.

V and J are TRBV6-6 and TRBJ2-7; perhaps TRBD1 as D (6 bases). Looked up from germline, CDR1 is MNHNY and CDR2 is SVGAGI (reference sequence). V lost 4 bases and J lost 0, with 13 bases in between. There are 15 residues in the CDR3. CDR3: CASSLTGSSSYEQYF. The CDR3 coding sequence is TGTGCCAGCAGTTTAACAGGGTCAAGCTCCTACGAGCAGTACTTC.

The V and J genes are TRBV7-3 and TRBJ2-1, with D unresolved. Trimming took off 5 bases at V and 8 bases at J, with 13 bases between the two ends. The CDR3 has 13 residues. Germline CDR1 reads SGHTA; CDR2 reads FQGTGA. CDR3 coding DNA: TGTGCCAGCAGCCCTACCGTCCCCGATGAGCAGTTCTTC. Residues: CASSPTVPDEQFF.

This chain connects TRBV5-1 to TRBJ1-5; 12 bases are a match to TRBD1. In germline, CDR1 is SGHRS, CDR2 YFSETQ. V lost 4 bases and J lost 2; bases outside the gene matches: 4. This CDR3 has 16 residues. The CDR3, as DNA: TGCGCCAGCAGCGAAGGGACAGGGGGCGGCAATCAGCCCCAGCATTTT. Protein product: CASSEGTGGGNQPQHF. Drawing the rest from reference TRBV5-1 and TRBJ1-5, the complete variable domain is KAGVTQTPRYLIKTRGQQVTLSCSPISGHRSVSWYQQTPGQGLQFLFEYFSETQRNKGNFPGRFSGRQFSNSRSEMNVSTLELGDSALYLCASSEGTGGGNQPQHFGDGTRLSIL.

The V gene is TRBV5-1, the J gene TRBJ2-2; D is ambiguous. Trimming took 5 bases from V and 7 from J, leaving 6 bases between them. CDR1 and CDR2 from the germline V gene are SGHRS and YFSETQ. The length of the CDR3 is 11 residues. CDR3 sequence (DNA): TGCGCCAGCAGACTTGGCGGGGAGCTGTTTTTT. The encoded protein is CASRLGGELFF.

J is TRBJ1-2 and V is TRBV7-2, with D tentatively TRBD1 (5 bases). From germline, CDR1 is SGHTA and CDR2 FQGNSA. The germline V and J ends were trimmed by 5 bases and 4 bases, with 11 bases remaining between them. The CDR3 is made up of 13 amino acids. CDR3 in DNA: TGTGCCAGCAGCGCGGGGCTCACCTATGGCTACACCTTC. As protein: CASSAGLTYGYTF.

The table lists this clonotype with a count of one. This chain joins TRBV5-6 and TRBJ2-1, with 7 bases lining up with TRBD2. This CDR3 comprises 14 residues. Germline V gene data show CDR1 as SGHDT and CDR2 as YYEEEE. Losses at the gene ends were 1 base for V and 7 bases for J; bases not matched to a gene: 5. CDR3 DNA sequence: TGTGCCAGCAGCTTGACCCAGGGAGGGAATGAGCAGTTCTTC. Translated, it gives CASSLTQGGNEQFF.

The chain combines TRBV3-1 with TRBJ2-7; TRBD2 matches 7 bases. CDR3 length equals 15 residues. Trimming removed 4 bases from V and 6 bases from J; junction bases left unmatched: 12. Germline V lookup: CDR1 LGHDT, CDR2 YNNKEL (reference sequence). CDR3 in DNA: TGTGCCAGCAGCCCACCGGGACTAAAGTCGGGCGAGCAGTACTTC. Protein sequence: CASSPPGLKSGEQYF.